The 7 T cell receptor beta chains below come from one sample, sequenced in a study of neurological immune-mediated disorders. TCRdb re-called the 5' RACE reads through MiXCR, storing one row per CDR3 protein. The table shows some 60,000 distinct CDR3 sequences, with about 10% occurring only once. Time point: longitudinal time-point 1 (baseline). The specimen was PBMCs. These receptors were obtained from a male donor with HTLV-1-associated myelopathy (HAM/TSP).

This clonotype was seen ten or more times. The chain joins TRBV5-1 to TRBJ2-3; tentatively, D is TRBD1 (6 bases). Germline lookup yields CDR1 SGHRS and CDR2 YFSETQ. Trimming took 3 bases from V and 2 from J, leaving 10 bases between them. This CDR3 has 14 amino acids. The CDR3 reads CASSSGTITDTQYF. Here the CDR3 DNA reads TGCGCCAGCAGCTCCGGGACAATCACAGATACGCAGTATTTT.

In its sample, this clonotype was seen many times. The V and J genes are TRBV27 and TRBJ2-5, with D hard to call. Between the trimmed V and J ends, which lost 11 bases and 0 bases, there was a span of 16 bases. The CDR3 is 14 amino acids. Germline loops: CDR1 MNHEY, CDR2 SMNVEV (reference sequence). This chain's CDR3 is CAHTLDGHQETQYF. The CDR3 bases are TGTGCCCACACACTTGACGGTCACCAAGAGACCCAGTACTTC.

Many counts were recorded for this clonotype. The chain employs TRBV20-1 and TRBJ1-2; D gene uncertain. Germline V CDR1 and CDR2: DFQATT, SNEGSKA (reference sequence). The CDR3 runs to 10 residues. V lost 4 bases and J lost 7, with 7 bases in between. CDR3: CSAKLSGYTF. CDR3 DNA: TGCAGTGCTAAGTTAAGTGGCTACACCTTC.

The sample holds many counts of this clonotype. V is TRBV12-3 or TRBV12-4 and J is TRBJ2-7; 10 nucleotides align to TRBD1. The CDR3 loop spans 14 amino acids. Trimming at V came to 6 bases and at J to 4 bases, leaving 6 bases not matched to a gene. DNA for the CDR3: TGTGCCAGCAGACATGGGACAGGGGCTTACGAGCAGTACTTC. This encodes CASRHGTGAYEQYF.

In this sample, this clonotype turned up many times. The V gene is TRBV11-3, the J gene TRBJ1-6; D unresolved. The CDR3 covers 13 residues. Trimming took 1 base from V and 9 from J, leaving 7 bases between them. CDR1 is SGHNT and CDR2 is YENEEA in the germline V gene. CDR3 protein: CASSLAFSSPLHF. As DNA, the CDR3 is TGTGCCAGCAGCTTAGCCTTTAGTTCACCCCTCCACTTT.

This clonotype was found many times. This sequence joins TRBV7-9 and TRBJ1-4; 9 positions match TRBD1. V gave up 1 base and J gave up 8 bases; unmatched junction bases: 5. From germline, CDR1 is SEHNR and CDR2 FQNEAQ (reference sequence). This CDR3 comprises 15 residues. DNA of the CDR3: TGTGCCAGCAGCTTAGAAGGGACAGGGAACGAAAAACTGTTTTTT. It codes for CASSLEGTGNEKLFF.

Note on this clonotype: A much larger clonotype is one base distant, so this may be a read error. The J gene is TRBJ1-1, the V gene TRBV6-2 or TRBV6-3; D not certain. This CDR3 has 12 amino acids. Per the germline V gene, CDR1 is MNHEY and CDR2 is SVGEGT. CDR3 sequence: CASSWPNAEAFF. The CDR3 coding sequence is TGTGCCAGCAGTTGGCCGAACGCTGAAGCTTTCTTT.